This is a list of T cell receptor beta chains from one sample in a study of blood T cell repertoires in COVID-19. TCRdb's copy holds only in-frame clones and misses some; the assay was immunoSEQ multiplex PCR. The sample carries 300,000 to 350,000 clones, 90% recorded once. Sample: PBMCs or T cells enriched from blood (not recorded which). The receptors shown here come from a woman aged 18-29 years with acute COVID-19. The CDR3 runs from the conserved cysteine through the conserved F or W. D genes are given only for firm matches. Expanded clones get a size class; other rows say once, few or many, or leave the size out.

CDR3 protein: CASAFLGTSIHEQYF
CDR3 DNA: TGTGCCAGCGCCTTCCTGGGGACTAGCATCCACGAGCAGTACTTC
D gene: TRBD2
J gene: TRBJ2-7
clone size: -
V gene: TRBV3-1/TRBV3-2

CDR3 protein: CATSLGWGAWDTEAFF
CDR3 DNA: TGTGCCACCAGCCTCGGGTGGGGAGCTTGGGACACTGAAGCTTTCTTT
D gene: -
J gene: TRBJ1-1
clone size: -
V gene: TRBV15

CDR3 protein: CAISEPQGAGANVLTF
CDR3 DNA: TGTGCCATCAGTGAGCCACAGGGTGCTGGGGCCAACGTCCTGACTTTC
D gene: -
J gene: TRBJ2-6
clone size: -
V gene: TRBV10-3

CDR3 protein: CATSRDVGGNYGYTF
CDR3 DNA: TGTGCCACCAGCAGAGATGTTGGGGGCAACTATGGCTACACCTTC
D gene: -
J gene: TRBJ1-2
clone size: -
V gene: TRBV15

CDR3 protein: CASSLRAGQETQYF
CDR3 DNA: TGCGCCAGCAGCTTGCGAGCAGGCCAAGAGACCCAGTACTTC
D gene: -
J gene: TRBJ2-5
clone size: once
V gene: TRBV5-1

CDR3 protein: CASTPAVAHEEKLFF
CDR3 DNA: TGTGCCAGCACCCCTGCAGTGGCCCATGAAGAAAAACTGTTTTTT
D gene: -
J gene: TRBJ1-4
clone size: -
V gene: TRBV28

CDR3 protein: CASRMGHRNTGELFF
CDR3 DNA: TGTGCCAGTAGAATGGGACACCGGAACACCGGGGAGCTGTTTTTT
D gene: -
J gene: TRBJ2-2
clone size: -
V gene: TRBV19

CDR3 protein: CASSLTLTGADEQFF
CDR3 DNA: TGTGCCAGCAGCTTAACCCTGACAGGGGCCGACGAGCAGTTCTTC
D gene: TRBD1
J gene: TRBJ2-1
clone size: -
V gene: TRBV7-3

CDR3 protein: CASSVTGGSTEAFF
CDR3 DNA: TGTGCCAGCAGCGTCACAGGGGGAAGCACTGAAGCTTTCTTT
D gene: TRBD1
J gene: TRBJ1-1
clone size: -
V gene: TRBV13

CDR3 protein: CAITWTSGRLGDTQYF
CDR3 DNA: TGTGCCATCACCTGGACTAGCGGGAGGCTCGGAGATACGCAGTATTTT
D gene: TRBD2
J gene: TRBJ2-3
clone size: -
V gene: TRBV10-3

CDR3 protein: CASSEKAGPNTEAFF
CDR3 DNA: TGTGCCAGCAGTGAGAAGGCAGGGCCGAACACTGAAGCTTTCTTT
D gene: -
J gene: TRBJ1-1
clone size: few
V gene: TRBV2

CDR3 protein: CATSETGVETQYF
CDR3 DNA: TGTGCCACCAGTGAAACAGGGGTAGAGACCCAGTACTTC
D gene: TRBD1
J gene: TRBJ2-5
clone size: -
V gene: TRBV24-1

CDR3 protein: CASGTDSTYEQYF
CDR3 DNA: TGCGCCAGCGGTACGGACAGTACCTACGAGCAGTACTTC
D gene: -
J gene: TRBJ2-7
clone size: -
V gene: TRBV5-1

CDR3 protein: CASSLTVAGGYEQYF
CDR3 DNA: TGTGCCAGCAGCTTAACCGTGGCGGGAGGATACGAGCAGTACTTC
D gene: TRBD2
J gene: TRBJ2-7
clone size: -
V gene: TRBV7-6